The clone carrying this T cell receptor (beta chain) came up once. Random hexamers were used to reverse transcribe the RNA input (roughly 0.5 to 1 ug). Multiplex immunoSEQ PCR targeted 54 Vbeta and 13 Jbeta TCR beta segments. TCRdb re-analysed the immunoSEQ multiplex PCR reads in MiXCR, keeping a single row per CDR3 protein. The sample records about 69,000 distinct CDR3 sequences, 91% being singletons. This specimen comes from a study of CD8 T cells in Susac syndrome. The authors sequenced TCR beta from blood CD8+ and CD4+ T cells. The multiple sclerosis control group consisted of treatment-naive patients whose relapsing-remitting disease, which was either stable or active, fulfilled revised McDonald criteria. Negative isolation was used for CD8+ and CD4+ T cells, and FACS enrichment was applied to TEMRA cells. This receptor was taken from a human donor with multiple sclerosis. Sequenced input: CD8+ T cells from PBMCs.

The CDR3 DNA follows: TGTGCCTGGAGGGGGCTGGCTGAAGCTTTCTTT. It yields the protein CAWRGLAEAFF. This chain links TRBV30 with TRBJ1-1, with D perhaps TRBD1 (5 bases). Germline-derived CDR1 and CDR2 are GTSNPN and SVGIG (reference sequence). This CDR3 comprises 11 residues. Trimming took 3 bases from V and 6 from J, leaving 8 bases between them.